Presented here are 14 T cell receptor beta chains from one specimen sequenced in a study of T cell repertoires in cytomegalovirus infection. From the reads, TCRdb called clonotypes with MiXCR, one entry per CDR3 protein. This sample yields over 200,000 distinct CDR3 sequences, of which approximately 15% are seen a single time; 7% to 9.5% belongs to the top ten. The sequenced sample was PBMCs. The receptors here all came from a human donor in good health (CMV status not recorded). Some clones in this sample may be carry-over from other donors' samples.

The chain employs TRBV14 and TRBJ2-5, with D possibly TRBD2 on 5 matching bases. This CDR3 spans 13 amino acids. V was pared by 4 bases and J by 5 bases, with 11 bases between. Germline CDR1 and CDR2: SGHDN and FVKESK. The CDR3 coding sequence is TGTGCCAGCAGCCCGACCCGGAGGGAGACCCAGTACTTC. This codes for CASSPTRRETQYF.

A note on this clonotype: One end of the junction is discordant with germline, which a read error may explain. The rearrangement joins TRBV5-3 to TRBJ2-1; no clear D. TRBV5-3 is noted as an ORF with a role that remains uncertain. The CDR3 is 13 residues long. Written as DNA, the CDR3 is TGTGCCAGCAGCTTTGGAGTAGGAGATGTGCAGTTCTTC. Translated: CASSFGVGDVQFF.

This clonotype was seen many times. CDR3 sequence: CAVSGQETQYF. In nucleotides, the CDR3 is TGTGCCGTCTCGGGCCAAGAGACCCAGTACTTC. The chain employs TRBV10-3 and TRBJ2-5, with unresolved D. CDR3 length: 11 amino acids. Germline lookup yields CDR1 ENHRY and CDR2 SYGVKD. Trimming left V 11 bases short and J 1 base short, with 8 bases between.

This clonotype has ten or more counts. The chain carries TRBV4-1 and TRBJ1-4; D is ambiguous. Germline CDR1 reads MGHRA; CDR2 reads YSYEKL. V was cut by 5 bases and J by 3 bases, with 10 bases left in between. The CDR3 runs to 14 residues. The CDR3 DNA follows: TGCGCCAGCAGCGAGGTGCTCCCTAATGAAAAACTGTTTTTT. This sequence encodes CASSEVLPNEKLFF.

This chain connects TRBV7-2 to TRBJ2-4; a weak D match, TRBD2 (6 bases). CDR1 and CDR2 from the germline V gene are SGHTA and FQGNSA. This CDR3 is 14 amino acids long. Trimming shortened V by 4 bases and J by 0 bases, and 7 bases separated the two germline ends. DNA for the CDR3: TGTGCCAGCAGCTGGGGACTAGCCAAAAACATTCAGTACTTC. Its protein is CASSWGLAKNIQYF.

This chain connects TRBV5-4 to TRBJ1-1; tentatively, D is TRBD1 (5 bases). V lost 6 bases and J lost 3, with 18 bases in between. CDR1 is SGHNT, CDR2 YYREEE, per germline (reference sequence). This CDR3 region has 15 residues. The CDR3 DNA is TGTGCCAGCAACAACCGAGGGGTGGGGGACACTGAAGCTTTCTTT. Protein product: CASNNRGVGDTEAFF. The full variable domain, in which reference TRBV5-4 and TRBJ1-1 provide the parts outside the CDR3, is ETGVTQSPTHLIKTRGQQVTLRCSSQSGHNTVSWYQQALGQGPQFIFQYYREEENGRGNFPPRFSGLQFPNYSSELNVNALELDDSALYLCASNNRGVGDTEAFFGQGTRLTVV.

This clonotype was recorded many times. This chain links TRBV4-2 with TRBJ2-4, with 7 bases identical to TRBD2. This CDR3 has 19 amino acids. Germline CDR1 is LGHNA and CDR2 is YNFKEQ. The V gene end was trimmed by 0 bases and the J gene end by 5 bases; junction bases not matched to a gene: 16. CDR3 bases: TGTGCCAGCAGCCAAGAATTGGATTTTTGGGCGCGGGAGCAAAACATTCAGTACTTC. Encoded protein: CASSQELDFWAREQNIQYF.

In regard to this clonotype: A much larger clone lies one base from this, so it may be a read error. The chain recombines TRBV4-3 with TRBJ1-6; 7 positions agree with TRBD1. This CDR3 spans 14 amino acids. Germline CDR1 and CDR2: LGHNA and YSLEER. CDR3 residues: CASSQAYRGSPFHF. CDR3 nucleotide sequence: TGCGCCAGCAGCCAAGCCTACAGGGGTTCACCCTTCCACTTT.

The rearrangement links TRBV10-3 to TRBJ2-7; D gene uncertain. Per germline, CDR1 ENHRY and CDR2 SYGVKD. The V gene lost 3 bases and the J gene lost 7 bases, with 13 bases spanning the gap. The CDR3 length is 13 residues. The CDR3 DNA is TGTGCCATCAGTGACCAGGAAGGTCAGGAGCAGTACTTC. The encoded protein is CAISDQEGQEQYF.

Many counts were recorded for this clonotype. The chain has TRBV7-3 and TRBJ1-1; no reliable D call. V was trimmed by 5 bases and J by 5 bases, leaving 12 bases between them. Germline CDR1 reads SGHTA; CDR2 reads FQGTGA. The CDR3 is 13 amino acids. CDR3 amino acids: CASSLIGETEAFF. CDR3 bases: TGTGCCAGCAGCCTGATCGGTGAGACTGAAGCTTTCTTT.

This clonotype was counted ten times or more. J is TRBJ1-1 and V is TRBV7-9, with D tentatively TRBD1 (6 bases). V lost 3 bases to trimming and J lost 8 bases, with 10 bases between them. Germline loops: CDR1 SEHNR, CDR2 FQNEAQ (reference sequence). This CDR3 contains 12 residues. DNA of the CDR3: TGTGCCAGCAGCTTTGGCGACAGGGAAGCTTTCTTT. Translated: CASSFGDREAFF.

J is TRBJ2-7 and V is TRBV15, with 8 bases fitting TRBD2. The germline CDR1 and CDR2 sequences are LNHNV and YYDKDF (reference sequence). V was pared by 5 bases and J by 2 bases, with 11 bases of the junction left unmatched. This CDR3 comprises 16 residues. This chain's CDR3 is CATSGSGLADTYEQYF. DNA of the CDR3: TGTGCCACCAGCGGGAGCGGACTAGCCGACACCTACGAGCAGTACTTC.

This clonotype turned up a few times. This sequence joins TRBV29-1 and TRBJ2-1; 11 positions match TRBD2. This CDR3 has 16 amino acids. Germline lookup yields CDR1 SQVTM and CDR2 ANQGSEA. V was pared by 6 bases and J by 4 bases, with 11 bases of the junction left unmatched. The CDR3 DNA sequence: TGCAGCGTAGAAACCGGGACTAGCGGAGTATACAATGAGCAGTTCTTC. Translating it yields CSVETGTSGVYNEQFF.

This clonotype was picked up a small number of times. The rearrangement links TRBV28 to TRBJ2-5; TRBD1 might be the D (6 bases). V lost 3 bases and J 6 bases, leaving 11 bases between the germline ends. CDR1 is MDHEN and CDR2 is SYDVKM in the germline V gene. This CDR3 comprises 13 residues. The CDR3 here is CASSFSRGKTQYF. Here the CDR3 DNA reads TGTGCCAGCAGTTTCTCCAGGGGAAAGACCCAGTACTTC.